Listed below are T cell receptor beta chains from one sample, sequenced in a study of blood T cells in healthy people across ages. TCRdb re-called the 5' RACE reads with MiXCR, one entry per CDR3 protein. The sample shows hundreds of thousands of distinct CDR3 sequences, 56% of them seen only once. The material sequenced was blood. The receptors come from a man aged 35-49 years in good health. The CDR3 runs from the conserved cysteine through the conserved F or W. Each record gives: D gene, V gene, J gene, clone size, CDR3 protein, CDR3 DNA. A D gene is named only where the DNA matches it firmly. Expanded clones are given a class, and other clones once, few, many or no size at all.

d_call: -
v_call: TRBV29-1
j_call: TRBJ2-7
clone_size: -
cdr3_aa: CSTDNEQYF
cdr3_nt: TGCAGCACCGACAATGAGCAGTACTTC

d_call: -
v_call: TRBV15
j_call: TRBJ2-1
clone_size: -
cdr3_aa: CATSRDNGRGDGEQFF
cdr3_nt: TGTGCCACCAGCAGAGATAACGGCAGAGGGGATGGTGAGCAGTTCTTC

d_call: TRBD2
v_call: TRBV4-3
j_call: TRBJ2-5
clone_size: once
cdr3_aa: CASSQDKTSGRAWDVRGTQYF
cdr3_nt: TGCGCCAGCAGCCAAGATAAGACTAGCGGGAGGGCCTGGGACGTCAGGGGGACCCAGTACTTC

d_call: TRBD2
v_call: TRBV5-1
j_call: TRBJ2-5
clone_size: few
cdr3_aa: CASSLDPSGGLETQYF
cdr3_nt: TGCGCCAGCAGCTTGGATCCTAGCGGGGGATTAGAGACCCAGTACTTC

d_call: TRBD2
v_call: TRBV12-3/TRBV12-4
j_call: TRBJ2-5
clone_size: -
cdr3_aa: CASSLPSGRVDQETQYF
cdr3_nt: TGTGCCAGCAGTTTACCTAGCGGGAGAGTTGATCAAGAGACCCAGTACTTC

d_call: -
v_call: TRBV12-3/TRBV12-4
j_call: TRBJ1-1
clone_size: -
cdr3_aa: CASSFIPSQGSTEAFF
cdr3_nt: TGTGCCAGCAGTTTTATCCCGAGTCAGGGCAGCACTGAAGCTTTCTTT

d_call: -
v_call: TRBV5-1
j_call: TRBJ2-5
clone_size: -
cdr3_aa: CASSPQPGAYNEQYF
cdr3_nt: TGCGCCAGCAGCCCTCAGCCGGGGGCCTACAATGAGCAGTACTTC

d_call: -
v_call: TRBV28
j_call: TRBJ2-6
clone_size: -
cdr3_aa: CASRAGWGANVLTF
cdr3_nt: TGTGCCAGCAGGGCGGGCTGGGGGGCCAACGTCCTGACTTTC

d_call: -
v_call: TRBV29-1
j_call: TRBJ2-7
clone_size: few
cdr3_aa: CSVGGRRFYEQYF
cdr3_nt: TGCAGCGTTGGGGGGCGGAGGTTTTACGAGCAGTACTTC

d_call: -
v_call: TRBV27
j_call: TRBJ2-5
clone_size: few
cdr3_aa: CASSLFFSETQYF
cdr3_nt: TGTGCCAGCAGTTTATTTTTTTCGGAGACCCAGTACTTC

d_call: -
v_call: TRBV6-6
j_call: TRBJ2-4
clone_size: -
cdr3_aa: CASSSGPPGAKNIQYF
cdr3_nt: TGTGCCAGCAGTTCCGGGCCCCCTGGGGCCAAAAACATTCAGTACTTC

d_call: TRBD1
v_call: TRBV6-1
j_call: TRBJ2-5
clone_size: few
cdr3_aa: CATRQGVRETQYF
cdr3_nt: TGTGCCACCAGACAGGGGGTACGGGAGACCCAGTACTTC

d_call: -
v_call: TRBV13
j_call: TRBJ2-7
clone_size: few
cdr3_aa: CASSLGGRFYEQYF
cdr3_nt: TGTGCCAGCAGCTTAGGCGGCAGATTCTACGAGCAGTACTTC

d_call: -
v_call: TRBV12-1
j_call: TRBJ2-1
clone_size: -
cdr3_aa: CASRRVAGDAEQFF
cdr3_nt: TGTGCCAGCAGAAGGGTCGCGGGAGACGCTGAGCAGTTCTTC

d_call: -
v_call: TRBV10-3
j_call: TRBJ2-3
clone_size: -
cdr3_aa: CAISPTIGTDTQYF
cdr3_nt: TGTGCCATCAGCCCGACTATTGGGACAGATACGCAGTATTTT

d_call: -
v_call: TRBV12-1
j_call: TRBJ2-7
clone_size: -
cdr3_aa: CAGSALLSGSPYEQYF
cdr3_nt: TGTGCCGGCAGCGCCCTACTGAGCGGTTCCCCTTACGAGCAGTACTTC

d_call: -
v_call: TRBV6-5
j_call: TRBJ2-3
clone_size: many
cdr3_aa: CASSRDRGDTQYF
cdr3_nt: TGTGCCAGCAGCCGCGATCGGGGGGATACGCAGTATTTT

d_call: -
v_call: TRBV7-2
j_call: TRBJ2-3
clone_size: -
cdr3_aa: CASSSYNLDTQYF
cdr3_nt: TGTGCCAGCAGCTCATATAACTTGGATACGCAGTATTTT

d_call: -
v_call: TRBV7-6
j_call: TRBJ2-5
clone_size: once
cdr3_aa: CASRNERAETQYF
cdr3_nt: TGTGCCAGCAGGAATGAAAGGGCTGAGACCCAGTACTTC

d_call: -
v_call: TRBV20-1
j_call: TRBJ2-7
clone_size: once
cdr3_aa: CSAPPDSQAYNEQYF
cdr3_nt: TGCAGTGCCCCCCCCGACAGCCAGGCCTACAATGAGCAGTACTTC

d_call: -
v_call: TRBV27
j_call: TRBJ1-5
clone_size: -
cdr3_aa: CASSFQGLGNQPQHF
cdr3_nt: TGTGCCAGCAGTTTCCAGGGACTTGGCAATCAGCCCCAGCATTTT

d_call: -
v_call: TRBV6-2/TRBV6-3
j_call: TRBJ2-3
clone_size: -
cdr3_aa: CASSRQIGTDTQYF
cdr3_nt: TGTGCCAGCAGCAGACAGATAGGCACAGATACGCAGTATTTT

d_call: -
v_call: TRBV2
j_call: TRBJ2-5
clone_size: -
cdr3_aa: CASSVDRYQETQYF
cdr3_nt: TGTGCCAGCAGTGTGGACAGATACCAAGAGACCCAGTACTTC

d_call: TRBD1
v_call: TRBV6-1
j_call: TRBJ1-4
clone_size: -
cdr3_aa: CASSEAGQGAREKLFF
cdr3_nt: TGTGCCAGCAGTGAAGCCGGACAGGGGGCAAGGGAAAAACTGTTTTTT

d_call: TRBD1
v_call: TRBV29-1
j_call: TRBJ2-5
clone_size: -
cdr3_aa: CSALGQGVVGQETQYF
cdr3_nt: TGCAGCGCCCTGGGACAGGGGGTTGTGGGCCAAGAGACCCAGTACTTC

d_call: -
v_call: TRBV9
j_call: TRBJ1-6
clone_size: -
cdr3_aa: CASSATGQNSPLHF
cdr3_nt: TGTGCCAGCAGCGCAACCGGACAGAACTCACCCCTCCACTTT

d_call: TRBD2
v_call: TRBV6-5
j_call: TRBJ2-1
clone_size: -
cdr3_aa: CASRTTSGRNNEQFF
cdr3_nt: TGTGCCAGCAGGACGACTAGCGGGAGGAACAATGAGCAGTTCTTC

d_call: -
v_call: TRBV27
j_call: TRBJ1-2
clone_size: -
cdr3_aa: CASSVSVTYGYTF
cdr3_nt: TGTGCCAGCAGTGTGTCAGTGACCTATGGCTACACCTTC

d_call: -
v_call: TRBV7-2
j_call: TRBJ2-1
clone_size: -
cdr3_aa: CASSIGLLNNEQFF
cdr3_nt: TGTGCCAGCAGCATAGGACTGTTAAACAATGAGCAGTTCTTC

d_call: -
v_call: TRBV29-1
j_call: TRBJ2-3
clone_size: -
cdr3_aa: CGGRASDTQYF
cdr3_nt: TGCGGCGGAAGAGCATCAGATACGCAGTATTTT

d_call: TRBD1
v_call: TRBV6-5
j_call: TRBJ1-1
clone_size: -
cdr3_aa: CASSYYQGATEAFF
cdr3_nt: TGTGCCAGCAGTTACTACCAGGGGGCCACTGAAGCTTTCTTT

d_call: -
v_call: TRBV7-6
j_call: TRBJ2-3
clone_size: -
cdr3_aa: CASGGGGFYDTQYF
cdr3_nt: TGTGCCTCCGGGGGAGGAGGGTTCTACGATACGCAGTATTTT

d_call: -
v_call: TRBV5-1
j_call: TRBJ2-4
clone_size: -
cdr3_aa: CASRIPFGIQYF
cdr3_nt: TGCGCCAGCAGAATCCCTTTTGGCATTCAGTACTTC

d_call: TRBD2
v_call: TRBV4-3
j_call: TRBJ2-3
clone_size: few
cdr3_aa: CASSQLAGGPTDTQYF
cdr3_nt: TGCGCCAGCAGCCAACTAGCGGGAGGGCCAACAGATACGCAGTATTTT

d_call: -
v_call: TRBV7-9
j_call: TRBJ1-1
clone_size: -
cdr3_aa: CASSRETKNTEAFF
cdr3_nt: TGTGCCAGCAGCCGGGAAACAAAGAACACTGAAGCTTTCTTT

d_call: TRBD1
v_call: TRBV4-3
j_call: TRBJ2-1
clone_size: few
cdr3_aa: CASSQRTGVYNEQFF
cdr3_nt: TGCGCCAGCAGCCAACGGACAGGGGTTTACAATGAGCAGTTCTTC

d_call: TRBD1
v_call: TRBV7-2
j_call: TRBJ2-3
clone_size: -
cdr3_aa: CASRKGQGADTQYF
cdr3_nt: TGTGCCAGCCGCAAGGGACAGGGAGCAGATACGCAGTATTTT

d_call: -
v_call: TRBV4-2
j_call: TRBJ2-7
clone_size: many
cdr3_aa: CASSQDLRDPYEQYF
cdr3_nt: TGTGCCAGCAGCCAAGACCTTCGGGACCCCTACGAGCAGTACTTC

d_call: -
v_call: TRBV29-1
j_call: TRBJ2-5
clone_size: -
cdr3_aa: CSVDPGAQETQYF
cdr3_nt: TGCAGCGTTGACCCAGGGGCTCAAGAGACCCAGTACTTC

d_call: TRBD2
v_call: TRBV28
j_call: TRBJ2-5
clone_size: many
cdr3_aa: CASRTLWAGRERRETQYF
cdr3_nt: TGTGCCAGCAGGACCCTTTGGGCGGGGCGGGAGCGGAGGGAGACCCAGTACTTC

d_call: TRBD1
v_call: TRBV6-5
j_call: TRBJ2-5
clone_size: -
cdr3_aa: CASRRDRQETQYF
cdr3_nt: TGTGCCAGCAGAAGGGACAGGCAAGAGACCCAGTACTTC

d_call: -
v_call: TRBV12-3/TRBV12-4
j_call: TRBJ2-7
clone_size: many
cdr3_aa: CASSTRLSEQYF
cdr3_nt: TGTGCCAGCAGTACGAGACTCTCCGAGCAGTACTTC

d_call: -
v_call: TRBV5-1
j_call: TRBJ1-1
clone_size: few
cdr3_aa: CASSLYGAGNTEAFF
cdr3_nt: TGCGCCAGCAGCTTGTATGGGGCAGGGAACACTGAAGCTTTCTTT

d_call: TRBD2
v_call: TRBV9
j_call: TRBJ2-3
clone_size: -
cdr3_aa: CASSSSGADTQYF
cdr3_nt: TGTGCCAGCAGCTCTAGCGGGGCCGATACGCAGTATTTT

d_call: -
v_call: TRBV29-1
j_call: TRBJ2-3
clone_size: -
cdr3_aa: CSVGAGSTDTQYF
cdr3_nt: TGCAGCGTTGGGGCAGGAAGCACAGATACGCAGTATTTT

d_call: TRBD1
v_call: TRBV12-3/TRBV12-4
j_call: TRBJ1-6
clone_size: -
cdr3_aa: CASSTTGVGSPLHF
cdr3_nt: TGTGCCAGCAGTACCACAGGGGTAGGGTCACCCCTCCACTTT

d_call: TRBD1
v_call: TRBV12-3/TRBV12-4
j_call: TRBJ2-1
clone_size: few
cdr3_aa: CASSGGDRGYNEQFF
cdr3_nt: TGTGCCAGCAGCGGGGGGGACAGGGGTTACAATGAGCAGTTCTTC

d_call: -
v_call: TRBV3-1
j_call: TRBJ2-3
clone_size: few
cdr3_aa: CASSQDLSQRADTQYF
cdr3_nt: TGTGCCAGCAGCCAAGACCTCTCCCAACGGGCAGATACGCAGTATTTT

d_call: -
v_call: TRBV25-1
j_call: TRBJ2-3
clone_size: -
cdr3_aa: CASARDTQYF
cdr3_nt: TGTGCCAGCGCCCGGGATACGCAGTATTTT